These 16 T cell receptor beta chains came from one sample sequenced in a study of cytomegalovirus exposure and HLA in healthy donors. Use of 60 Vbeta and 13 Jbeta primers characterized the PCR. Assay used: immunoSEQ multiplex PCR; TCRdb lists only in-frame clones, some missing. The sample lists about 200,000 clones; approximately 88% were seen once. Material for sequencing was PBMCs. The receptors were sampled from a boy younger than 10 in good health and CMV-seronegative.

This chain joins TRBV5-6 and TRBJ1-2; 11 positions match TRBD1. V shed 4 bases, J shed 4 bases, and the junction held 9 bases outside the gene matches. Germline V gives CDR1 SGHDT, CDR2 YYEEEE. The CDR3 totals 16 residues. The CDR3: CASSPDRGQGFYGYTF. The DNA of the CDR3 is TGTGCCAGCAGCCCGGACAGGGGGCAGGGGTTCTATGGCTACACCTTC. The whole variable domain, remainder taken from reference TRBV5-6 and TRBJ1-2, is DAGVTQSPTHLIKTRGQQVTLRCSPKSGHDTVSWYQQALGQGPQFIFQYYEEEERQRGNFPDRFSGHQFPNYSSELNVNALLLGDSALYLCASSPDRGQGFYGYTFGSGTRLTVV.

As to this clone: This CDR3 is also generated by other DNA sequences in the sample. J is TRBJ2-3 and V is TRBV7-2, with 9 bases identical to TRBD2. Germline CDR1 SGHTA, CDR2 FQGNSA. V gave up 5 bases and J gave up 3 bases; unmatched junction bases: 6. CDR3 length: 15 residues. The CDR3 loop reads CASSLGGLATDTQYF. For the CDR3, the DNA is TGTGCCAGCAGCCTAGGGGGACTAGCTACAGATACGCAGTATTTT.

CDR3 nucleotide sequence: TGTGCCAGCAGCAAACTGGGACAGGTTAACTATGGCTACACCTTC. Translation gives CASSKLGQVNYGYTF. The chain couples TRBV21-1 to TRBJ1-2; the D call of TRBD1 is as the table states it, not checked on the DNA. TRBV21-1 is flagged as a pseudogene. This CDR3 comprises 15 residues.

V and J are TRBV6-1 and TRBJ1-5; possibly TRBD1 for D (6 bases). Trimming stripped 3 bases from V and 10 bases from J, with 10 bases between. The CDR3 runs to 12 residues. Germline CDR1 MNHNS, CDR2 SASEGT. CDR3: CASSDMTGPQHF. As DNA, the CDR3 is TGTGCCAGCAGTGATATGACAGGACCCCAGCATTTT.

J is TRBJ1-2 and V is TRBV4-1; D may be TRBD1 (5 bases). The V and J ends lost 3 bases and 3 bases respectively, with 17 bases between them. The germline V gene has CDR1 MGHRA and CDR2 YSYEKL. The CDR3 is 16 residues long. The chain's CDR3 is CASSQDTAVGYYGYTF. The CDR3 DNA reads TGCGCCAGCAGCCAGGACACGGCGGTAGGTTACTATGGCTACACCTTC.

This clone came up a few times. The chain couples TRBV7-2 to TRBJ2-7, with 11 bases matching TRBD2. There are 15 residues in the CDR3. Germline loops: CDR1 SGHTA, CDR2 FQGNSA. V was pared by 5 bases and J by 4 bases, with 7 bases of the junction left unmatched. CDR3 in DNA: TGTGCCAGCAGCCCCGGGACTAGCGGCCCGTACGAGCAGTACTTC. Translation gives CASSPGTSGPYEQYF.

The chain joins TRBV9 to TRBJ2-1, with D perhaps TRBD1 (6 bases). The V end was cut by 6 bases, the J end by 10 bases, with 23 bases between. CDR3 length: 15 amino acids. Germline CDR1 reads SGDLS; CDR2 reads YYNGEE. CDR3 nucleotide sequence: TGTGCCAGCAACCCCGCGGCCAGGGGAAGCTGGGAGCAGTTCTTC. The encoded protein is CASNPAARGSWEQFF. The full variable domain, with the rest looked up from reference TRBV9 and TRBJ2-1, is DSGVTQTPKHLITATGQRVTLRCSPRSGDLSVYWYQQSLDQGLQFLIQYYNGEERAKGNILERFSAQQFPDLHSELNLSSLELGDSALYFCASNPAARGSWEQFFGPGTRLTVL.

CDR3 loop: CASSIEQGRQPQHF. The CDR3 DNA sequence: TGTGCCAGTAGTATAGAACAGGGGCGTCAGCCCCAGCATTTT. The chain carries TRBV19 and TRBJ1-5; 7 bases fit TRBD1. This CDR3 spans 14 amino acids. The germline gives CDR1 LNHDA, CDR2 SQIVND (reference sequence). V lost 0 bases to trimming and J lost 6 bases; unmatched junction nucleotides: 2.

The chain carries TRBV7-6 and TRBJ2-1; D unresolved. This CDR3 has 13 residues. V lost 0 bases and J lost 8, with 8 bases in between. Germline V gene data show CDR1 as SGHVS and CDR2 as FNYEAQ. CDR3 amino acids: CASSLAVTDEQFF. DNA for the CDR3: TGTGCCAGCAGCTTAGCGGTTACGGATGAGCAGTTCTTC. The whole variable domain, filled in from reference TRBV7-6 and TRBJ2-1, reads GAGVSQSPRYKVTKRGQDVALRCDPISGHVSLYWYRQALGQGPEFLTYFNYEAQQDKSGLPNDRFSAERPEGSISTLTIQRTEQRDSAMYRCASSLAVTDEQFFGPGTRLTVL.

The V call is TRBV6-1, the J call TRBJ1-2; possible D gene TRBD1, 5 bases. Germline assignment: CDR1 MNHNS and CDR2 SASEGT. This CDR3 contains 14 residues. The V end was cut by 2 bases, the J end by 4 bases, with 11 bases between. CDR3 residues: CASSEQKGSYGYTF. CDR3 bases: TGTGCCAGCAGTGAACAAAAGGGGTCCTATGGCTACACCTTC.

About this clone: Other DNA sequences within the sample encode an identical CDR3. The genes are TRBV18 and TRBJ1-1; D remains unclear. Trimming shortened V by 2 bases and J by 4 bases, and 8 bases separated the two germline ends. This CDR3 spans 13 amino acids. Germline CDR1 and CDR2: KGHSH and LQKENI. CDR3 region: CASSPGPGTEAFF. The CDR3 bases are TGTGCCAGCTCACCAGGCCCGGGCACTGAAGCTTTCTTT.

DNA of the CDR3: TGTGCCAGTAGTGTGGACAGGGTCAATGAAAAACTGTTTTTT. It translates to CASSVDRVNEKLFF. V is TRBV19 and J is TRBJ1-4; 8 bases are a match to TRBD1. V lost 5 bases, J lost 5 bases, and 4 bases stayed unmatched. The CDR3 has 14 amino acids. In germline, CDR1 is LNHDA, CDR2 SQIVND (reference sequence).

The genes are TRBV4-1 and TRBJ1-5; the match to TRBD1 covers 8 bases. CDR3 length equals 17 residues. The V and J ends lost 4 bases and 3 bases, in that order; junction bases with no gene match: 11. The germline V gene has CDR1 MGHRA and CDR2 YSYEKL. In DNA, the CDR3 is TGCGCCAGCAGCCGGATACCGACAGGGGCGGTCAATCAGCCCCAGCATTTT. It yields the protein CASSRIPTGAVNQPQHF.

The V gene is TRBV7-2, the J gene TRBJ2-1; perhaps TRBD2 as D (6 bases). V was shortened by 1 base and J by 9 bases, with 16 bases between the two germline ends. Germline assignment: CDR1 SGHTA and CDR2 FQGNSA. This CDR3 region has 15 residues. The DNA of the CDR3 is TGTGCCAGCAGCTTAGACACGGGAGCCCAGGCTGAGCAGTTCTTC. This codes for CASSLDTGAQAEQFF.

The chain couples TRBV7-9 to TRBJ2-7; tentatively, D is TRBD2 (5 bases). This CDR3 has 13 residues. V lost 0 bases and J lost 5, with 8 bases in between. Germline V gene lookup returns CDR1 SEHNR and CDR2 FQNEAQ (reference sequence). CDR3 residues: CASSLAPGDEQYF. The CDR3 nucleotides are TGTGCCAGCAGCTTAGCCCCCGGGGACGAGCAGTACTTC.

This chain connects TRBV19 to TRBJ2-7; TRBD1 matches 9 bases. Looked up from germline, CDR1 is LNHDA and CDR2 is SQIVND (reference sequence). With V trimmed by 10 bases and J by 5 bases, 12 bases remained unmatched. The CDR3 contains 14 residues. CDR3 region: CATHSRDRVHEQYF. The CDR3 DNA follows: TGTGCCACCCATTCCCGGGACAGGGTCCACGAGCAGTACTTC.